Below are 32 T cell receptor beta chains sequenced from a single sample in a study of T-cell memory formation after mild COVID-19. Each CDR3 protein gets one entry after TCRdb re-called the 5' RACE reads with MiXCR. The repertoire holds about 390,000 distinct CDR3 sequences, with 16% as singletons. Material: PBMCs or a T cell subset sorted from them (not recorded which). Receptors were obtained from a man younger than 35 who had mild COVID-19 (a few samples of this study predate the infection). Cell type and time point are not known.

V usage is TRBV7-3 and J usage is TRBJ2-1; 8 nucleotides match TRBD1. Trimming cost V 1 base and J 10 bases; bases outside gene matches: 9. The V gene's germline CDR1 is SGHTA and CDR2 FQGTGA. CDR3 length: 15 residues. Here the CDR3 reads CASSLKGQAFVEQFF. DNA of the CDR3: TGTGCCAGCAGCTTAAAGGGACAGGCCTTCGTCGAGCAGTTCTTC. The full variable domain, rest sourced from reference TRBV7-3 and TRBJ2-1, is GAGVSQTPSNKVTEKGKYVELRCDPISGHTALYWYRQSLGQGPEFLIYFQGTGAADDSGLPNDRFFAVRPEGSVSTLKIQRTERGDSAVYLCASSLKGQAFVEQFFGPGTRLTVL.

This chain joins TRBV5-1 and TRBJ1-3; D is unclear. Deletions cut 5 bases from V and 0 bases from J, with 6 bases between. The CDR3 extends over 13 amino acids. Germline CDR1 reads SGHRS; CDR2 reads YFSETQ. CDR3 protein: CASSMSSGNTIYF. CDR3 nucleotide sequence: TGCGCCAGCAGTATGAGCTCTGGAAACACCATATATTTT.

This clonotype was observed a handful of times. This rearrangement joins TRBV5-1 to TRBJ1-6; tentatively, D is TRBD1 (5 bases). Germline V lookup: CDR1 SGHRS, CDR2 YFSETQ. This CDR3 contains 16 residues. Trimming left V 3 bases short and J 3 bases short, with 13 bases between. The CDR3 DNA reads TGCGCCAGCAGCTGGACCGGGACGTACTATAATTCACCCCTCCACTTT. Translation: CASSWTGTYYNSPLHF.

The chain is built from TRBV7-2 and TRBJ2-7; 8 nucleotides match TRBD2. Per germline, CDR1 SGHTA and CDR2 FQGNSA. Germline trimming cut 5 bases from V and 0 bases from J; bases unmatched to any gene: 6. The length of the CDR3 is 15 residues. The CDR3 nucleotides read TGTGCCAGCAGCCTGAGCGGGGGACACTCCTACGAGCAGTACTTC. Protein: CASSLSGGHSYEQYF.

The chain links TRBV20-1 to TRBJ1-2; D might be TRBD1 (5 bases). V gave up 3 bases and J gave up 6 bases, with 14 bases separating them. Germline lookup yields CDR1 DFQATT and CDR2 SNEGSKA (reference sequence). The CDR3 has 13 amino acids. CDR3 residues: CSARGLGSNGYTF. The CDR3 nucleotides read TGCAGTGCTAGGGGGCTGGGCAGCAATGGCTACACCTTC.

This clonotype appeared a few times. The chain recombines TRBV7-6 with TRBJ1-6; 9 nucleotides line up with TRBD1. V gave up 1 base and J gave up 10 bases; unmatched junction bases: 5. CDR1 and CDR2 (germline): SGHVS, FNYEAQ. The length of the CDR3 is 15 residues. The CDR3 here is CASSLGDRANSPLHF. The CDR3 nucleotides read TGTGCCAGCAGCTTAGGGGACAGGGCCAACTCACCCCTCCACTTT.

This rearrangement joins TRBV20-1 to TRBJ1-1; a possible D gene is TRBD1 (6 bases). With 2 bases removed from V and 0 bases from J, the gap between germline ends came to 19 bases. This CDR3 has 17 amino acids. CDR1 is DFQATT and CDR2 is SNEGSKA in the germline V gene (reference sequence). DNA for the CDR3: TGCAGTGCTAGAAGGACAGCCAATATCCTTATGAACACTGAAGCTTTCTTT. Protein sequence: CSARRTANILMNTEAFF.

This clonotype was picked up many times. The chain joins TRBV7-2 to TRBJ2-3, with TRBD2 matching 7 bases. The CDR3 runs 14 residues. Germline V gene lookup returns CDR1 SGHTA and CDR2 FQGNSA. V trimming: 4 bases; J trimming: 4 bases; junction bases outside the gene matches: 5. The CDR3 DNA follows: TGTGCCAGCAGCTCCGGACTAGGGCCAGATACGCAGTATTTT. This gives the protein CASSSGLGPDTQYF.

This clonotype was detected only a few times. The chain uses TRBV7-3 and TRBJ2-1, with D unresolved. The germline gives CDR1 SGHTA, CDR2 FQGTGA. V was cut by 0 bases and J by 1 base, with 16 bases left in between. The length of the CDR3 is 18 residues. The DNA for the CDR3 is TGTGCCAGCAGCTTAACCCCCTTGTATAGTATGTCCTACAATGAGCAGTTCTTC. This codes for CASSLTPLYSMSYNEQFF.

The rearrangement joins TRBV6-5 to TRBJ2-2; 8 nucleotides align to TRBD2. The germline V gene encodes CDR1 MNHEY and CDR2 SVGAGI. The CDR3 sequence is 16 residues long. The V and J ends lost 0 bases and 4 bases, in that order; junction bases with no gene match: 4. CDR3 residues: CASSYSRTSITGELFF. CDR3 bases: TGTGCCAGCAGTTACTCGAGGACTAGCATCACCGGGGAGCTGTTTTTT.

The chain carries TRBV20-1 and TRBJ2-6; D is tentatively TRBD1 or TRBD2 (5 bases each). Germline lookup yields CDR1 DFQATT and CDR2 SNEGSKA (reference sequence). The CDR3 runs 15 residues. Trimming took 4 bases from V and 2 from J, leaving 12 bases between them. CDR3: CSATGRGAGANVLTF. For the CDR3, the DNA is TGCAGTGCTACAGGTCGGGGCGCTGGGGCCAACGTCCTGACTTTC.

This clonotype was found a few times. This rearrangement joins TRBV19 to TRBJ2-2; 10 bases line up with TRBD1. Germline V gives CDR1 LNHDA, CDR2 SQIVND (reference sequence). This CDR3 contains 17 residues. The V gene end was trimmed by 4 bases and the J gene end by 3 bases; junction bases not matched to a gene: 8. The CDR3 sequence: CASSRGQGRLDTGELFF. The CDR3 DNA sequence: TGTGCCAGTAGTAGGGGACAGGGGAGGCTCGACACCGGGGAGCTGTTTTTT.

V and J are TRBV20-1 and TRBJ2-5, with a weak D call TRBD1 (6 bases). Per germline, CDR1 DFQATT and CDR2 SNEGSKA (reference sequence). The CDR3 runs to 15 residues. V gave up 1 base and J gave up 5 bases, with 17 bases separating them. The CDR3 region is CSARGAPQGAETQYF. The CDR3 DNA sequence: TGCAGTGCTAGAGGGGCCCCACAGGGAGCGGAGACCCAGTACTTC.

This clonotype appeared a few times. The V call is TRBV20-1, the J call TRBJ1-5; 7 bases agree with TRBD1. V lost 5 bases and J lost 5; bases outside the gene matches: 18. This CDR3 is built from 17 residues. Germline loops: CDR1 DFQATT, CDR2 SNEGSKA (reference sequence). The CDR3 DNA sequence: TGCAGTGCTCCCCCTCTCGACAGGGACCAAGTGGATCAGCCCCAGCATTTT. It translates to CSAPPLDRDQVDQPQHF.

This clonotype turned up a few times. CDR3 protein: CASSPSRGQEIYEQYV. The DNA for the CDR3 is TGTGCCAGCAGCCCAAGCAGGGGGCAAGAAATCTACGAGCAGTACGTC. V gene TRBV7-9 combines with J gene TRBJ2-7, with 8 bases fitting TRBD1. Trimming cost V 5 bases and J 3 bases; bases outside gene matches: 12. The CDR3 extends over 16 amino acids. The V gene's germline CDR1 is SEHNR and CDR2 FQNEAQ (reference sequence).

V usage is TRBV24-1 and J usage is TRBJ2-7, with D perhaps TRBD1 (6 bases). V was cut by 3 bases and J by 5 bases, with 16 bases left in between. Germline loops: CDR1 KGHDR, CDR2 SFDVKD. The CDR3 sequence is 15 residues long. The CDR3: CATSDDYRDKDEQYV. The CDR3 DNA reads TGTGCCACCAGTGATGATTACAGGGATAAGGACGAGCAGTACGTC.

This clonotype has a handful of counts. The chain employs TRBV7-9 and TRBJ1-1, with 7 bases that match TRBD1. Germline V gene lookup returns CDR1 SEHNR and CDR2 FQNEAQ (reference sequence). Germline trimming cut 7 bases from V and 6 bases from J; bases unmatched to any gene: 8. This CDR3 region has 13 residues. The CDR3, as DNA: TGTGCCAGCATCGAGGGGGCCGGCGCTGAAGCTTTCTTT. Its protein is CASIEGAGAEAFF.

The chain joins TRBV4-2 to TRBJ2-7; 7 bases fit TRBD2. Trimming took 1 base from V and 4 from J; bases not matched to a gene: 7. Germline CDR1 reads LGHNA; CDR2 reads YNFKEQ. This CDR3 has 15 residues. The CDR3 spells CASSQGWTRIYEQYF. DNA for the CDR3: TGTGCCAGCAGCCAAGGTTGGACTAGGATATACGAGCAGTACTTC.

V gene TRBV7-2 combines with J gene TRBJ2-1; perhaps TRBD1 as D (5 bases). The CDR3 runs 14 residues. Germline V lookup: CDR1 SGHTA, CDR2 FQGNSA. V was shortened by 5 bases and J by 0 bases, with 8 bases between the two germline ends. CDR3 in amino acids: CASSTQGSYNEQFF. The CDR3 nucleotides read TGTGCCAGCAGCACCCAGGGCTCCTACAATGAGCAGTTCTTC.

This clonotype has just a few counts. This chain uses TRBV10-3 with TRBJ1-3; D unclear. This CDR3 contains 13 residues. Germline CDR1 ENHRY, CDR2 SYGVKD. V shed 7 bases and J shed 0 bases, with 7 bases lying between them. The CDR3, as DNA: TGTGCCATCATCCGGGACTCTGGAAACACCATATATTTT. It codes for CAIIRDSGNTIYF.

The chain couples TRBV5-5 to TRBJ2-7, with D unclear. The CDR3 runs 13 residues. In germline, CDR1 is SGHKS, CDR2 YYEKEE (reference sequence). V was clipped by 5 bases and J by 9 bases, with 18 bases between them. In DNA form, the CDR3 reads TGTGCCAGCAGTTCCTATCCCGCAGGAAGGCAGTACTTC. It codes for CASSSYPAGRQYF.

The gene calls are TRBV6-2 or TRBV6-3 and TRBJ2-3; 9 bases map to TRBD1. Looked up from germline, CDR1 is MNHEY and CDR2 is SVGEGT. V dropped 2 bases and J dropped 4; count of bases not matched to a gene: 10. The CDR3 totals 17 residues. CDR3 coding DNA: TGTGCCAGCAGTTACGCCCGGGACAGGGCAAGAGCAGATACGCAGTATTTT. This codes for CASSYARDRARADTQYF.

The rearrangement links TRBV4-1 to TRBJ2-7; TRBD2 aligns across 10 bases. Germline V gives CDR1 MGHRA, CDR2 YSYEKL. There are 20 residues in the CDR3. The ends lost 4 bases at V and 1 base at J; junction bases unmatched: 19. CDR3: CASSPRRVSGGNTFSYEQYF. The CDR3 DNA is TGCGCCAGCAGCCCCCGGAGGGTTAGCGGGGGGAATACATTTTCCTACGAGCAGTACTTC.

This chain links TRBV9 with TRBJ2-6; the match to TRBD1 covers 7 bases. Looked up from germline, CDR1 is SGDLS and CDR2 is YYNGEE. The CDR3 is 16 residues long. The ends lost 3 bases at V and 0 bases at J; junction bases unmatched: 3. CDR3 bases: TGTGCCAGCAGCGAAACAGGGGCCTCTGGGGCCAACGTCCTGACTTTC. Translating gives CASSETGASGANVLTF.

The chain recombines TRBV12-3 or TRBV12-4 with TRBJ1-1, with D tentatively TRBD1 (6 bases). Trimming removed 10 bases at V and 4 bases at J, with 13 bases between. The CDR3 totals 12 residues. Here the CDR3 reads CATGQGTTEAFF. The CDR3 DNA reads as TGTGCCACGGGGCAGGGGACCACTGAAGCTTTCTTT.

This clonotype has only a few counts. This chain links TRBV10-2 with TRBJ2-1, with D possibly called TRBD1 or TRBD2 (5 bases each). CDR3 length: 16 amino acids. Germline assignment: CDR1 WSHSY and CDR2 SAAADI. Trimming shortened V by 2 bases and J by 4 bases, and 15 bases separated the two germline ends. The CDR3 coding sequence is TGCGCCAGCAGTGAGCCCCTTGGGGGATGGTACAATGAGCAGTTCTTC. This sequence encodes CASSEPLGGWYNEQFF.

The CDR3 coding sequence is TGTGCCAGCAGTAGAGCGGGGCAGGATGAGACCCAGTACTTC. Amino acids: CASSRAGQDETQYF. The rearrangement joins TRBV6-6 to TRBJ2-5, with 7 nucleotides matching TRBD2. The CDR3 has 14 residues. Unmatched junction bases numbered 8, after V lost 5 bases and J lost 5 bases. CDR1 MNHNY and CDR2 SVGAGI come from the germline V gene (reference sequence).

The J gene is TRBJ2-2, the V gene TRBV3-1, with 8 bases matching TRBD1. The germline V gene has CDR1 LGHDT and CDR2 YNNKEL (reference sequence). The V gene end was trimmed by 5 bases and the J gene end by 8 bases; junction bases not matched to a gene: 10. This CDR3 has 15 residues. The CDR3 protein is CASSKDRVFSGELFF. CDR3 bases: TGTGCCAGCAGCAAGGACAGGGTTTTTTCGGGGGAGCTGTTTTTT.

This chain joins TRBV7-8 and TRBJ1-1; D is undetermined. V shed 5 bases and J shed 4 bases, with 11 bases lying between them. Germline loops: CDR1 SGHVS, CDR2 FQNEAQ. There are 13 residues in the CDR3. The CDR3 loop reads CASSPQVGTEAFF. For the CDR3, the DNA is TGTGCCAGCAGCCCCCAAGTAGGCACTGAAGCTTTCTTT.

This clonotype was detected ten times or more. The rearrangement uses TRBV12-3 or TRBV12-4 and TRBJ2-7; 11 bases map to TRBD1. The CDR3 has 13 residues. Trimming cost V 6 bases and J 7 bases; bases outside gene matches: 5. CDR3 in amino acids: CASRGQGAGEQYV. DNA for the CDR3: TGTGCCAGCAGAGGACAGGGGGCGGGAGAGCAGTACGTC.

The chain recombines TRBV3-1 with TRBJ2-6, with D possibly matching TRBD2 (5 bases). CDR3 length: 16 amino acids. V was trimmed by 4 bases and J by 2 bases, leaving 12 bases between them. Germline CDR1 is LGHDT and CDR2 is YNNKEL (reference sequence). CDR3 nucleotide sequence: TGTGCCAGCAGCCGGAATTGGGAGCCTGGGGCCAACGTCCTGACTTTC. The encoded protein is CASSRNWEPGANVLTF.

The chain employs TRBV27 and TRBJ1-1, with D hard to call. Trimming took off 2 bases at V and 1 base at J, with 8 bases between the two ends. Per germline, CDR1 MNHEY and CDR2 SMNVEV (reference sequence). The CDR3 covers 14 residues. The CDR3 reads CASSLRLTNTEAFF. In nucleotides, the CDR3 is TGTGCCAGCAGTTTACGGCTTACGAACACTGAAGCTTTCTTT.